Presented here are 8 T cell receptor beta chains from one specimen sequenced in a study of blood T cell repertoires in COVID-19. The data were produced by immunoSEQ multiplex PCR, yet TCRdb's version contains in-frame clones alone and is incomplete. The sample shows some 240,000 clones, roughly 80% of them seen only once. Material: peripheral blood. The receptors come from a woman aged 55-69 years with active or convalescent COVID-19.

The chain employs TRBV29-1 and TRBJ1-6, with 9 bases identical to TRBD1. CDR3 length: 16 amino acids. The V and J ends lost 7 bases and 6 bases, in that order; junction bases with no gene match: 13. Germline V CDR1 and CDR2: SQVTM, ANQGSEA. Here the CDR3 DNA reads TGCAGCGCCGCTGGGGACAGGGCGAAAATTAATTCACCCCTCCACTTT. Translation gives CSAAGDRAKINSPLHF.

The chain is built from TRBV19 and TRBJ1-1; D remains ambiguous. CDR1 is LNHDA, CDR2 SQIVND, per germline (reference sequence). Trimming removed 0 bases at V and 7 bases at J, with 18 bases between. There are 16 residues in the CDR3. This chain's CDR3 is CASSIDPRLGNNEAFF. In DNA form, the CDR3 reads TGTGCCAGTAGTATAGATCCCAGGTTGGGTAATAATGAAGCTTTCTTT.

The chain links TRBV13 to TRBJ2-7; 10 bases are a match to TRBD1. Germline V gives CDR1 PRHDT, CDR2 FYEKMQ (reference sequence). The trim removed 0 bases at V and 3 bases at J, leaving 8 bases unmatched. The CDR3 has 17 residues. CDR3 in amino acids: CASSLGLTGQGNYEQYF. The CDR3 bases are TGTGCCAGCAGCTTAGGCCTAACGGGACAGGGGAACTACGAGCAGTACTTC.

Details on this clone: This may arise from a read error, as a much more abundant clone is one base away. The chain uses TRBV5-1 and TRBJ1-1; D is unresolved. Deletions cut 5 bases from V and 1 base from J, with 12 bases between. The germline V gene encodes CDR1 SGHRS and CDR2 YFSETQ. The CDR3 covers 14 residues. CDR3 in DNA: TGCGCCAGCAGGAAGACAAGAAGGAACACTGAAGCTTTCTTT. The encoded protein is CASRKTRRNTEAFF.

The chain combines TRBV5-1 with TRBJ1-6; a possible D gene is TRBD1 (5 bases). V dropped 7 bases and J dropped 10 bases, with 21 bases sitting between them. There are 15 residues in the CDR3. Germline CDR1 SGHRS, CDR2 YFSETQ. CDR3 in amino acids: CASRFLTDKGSPLHF. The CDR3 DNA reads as TGCGCCAGCCGTTTTTTGACAGATAAGGGATCACCCCTCCACTTT.

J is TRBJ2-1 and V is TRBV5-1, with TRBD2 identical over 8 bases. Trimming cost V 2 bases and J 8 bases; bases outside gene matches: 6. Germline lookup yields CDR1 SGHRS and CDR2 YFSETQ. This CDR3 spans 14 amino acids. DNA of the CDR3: TGCGCCAGCAGCTTCGGGGGGGCCTGGGATGAGCAGTTCTTC. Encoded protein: CASSFGGAWDEQFF.

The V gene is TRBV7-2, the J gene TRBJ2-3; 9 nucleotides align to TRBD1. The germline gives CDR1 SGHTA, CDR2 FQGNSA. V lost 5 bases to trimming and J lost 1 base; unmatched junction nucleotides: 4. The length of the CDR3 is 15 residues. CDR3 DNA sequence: TGTGCCAGCAGCCCGTGGACAGGGGGCACAGATACGCAGTATTTT. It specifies CASSPWTGGTDTQYF. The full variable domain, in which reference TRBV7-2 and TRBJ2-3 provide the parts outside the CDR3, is GAGVSQSPSNKVTEKGKDVELRCDPISGHTALYWYRQSLGQGLEFLIYFQGNSAPDKSGLPSDRFSAERTGGSVSTLTIQRTQQEDSAVYLCASSPWTGGTDTQYFGPGTRLTVL.

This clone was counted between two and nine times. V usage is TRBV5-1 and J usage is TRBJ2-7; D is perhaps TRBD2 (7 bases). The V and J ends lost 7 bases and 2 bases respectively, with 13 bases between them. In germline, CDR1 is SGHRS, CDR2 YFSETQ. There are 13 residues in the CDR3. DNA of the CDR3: TGCGCCAGCTCCAGGGAGGGGGCCTACGAGCAGTACTTC. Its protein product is CASSREGAYEQYF.